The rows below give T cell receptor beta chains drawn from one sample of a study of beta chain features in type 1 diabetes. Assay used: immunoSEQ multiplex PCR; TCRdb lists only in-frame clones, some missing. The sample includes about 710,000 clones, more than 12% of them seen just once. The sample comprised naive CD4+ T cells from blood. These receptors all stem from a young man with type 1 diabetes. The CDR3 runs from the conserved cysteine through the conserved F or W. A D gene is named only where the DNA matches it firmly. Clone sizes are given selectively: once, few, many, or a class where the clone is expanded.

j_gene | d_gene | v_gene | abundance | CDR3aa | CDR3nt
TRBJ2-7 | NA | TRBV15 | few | CATSRDKLGRSYEQYF | TGTGCCACCAGCAGAGATAAATTAGGACGGTCCTACGAGCAGTACTTC
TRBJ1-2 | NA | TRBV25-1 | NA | CASSEFRDVRGYTF | TGTGCCAGCAGTGAATTTCGGGACGTCCGGGGCTACACCTTC
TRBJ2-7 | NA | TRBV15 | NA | CATSKGTYEQYF | TGTGCCACCAGCAAGGGCACCTACGAGCAGTACTTC
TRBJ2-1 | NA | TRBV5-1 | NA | CASSLGTGADLMDEQFF | TGCGCCAGCAGCTTGGGGACGGGCGCCGACCTGATGGATGAGCAGTTCTTC
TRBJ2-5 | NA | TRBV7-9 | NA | CASSQLKGHQETQYF | TGTGCCAGCAGCCAATTAAAGGGCCACCAAGAGACCCAGTACTTC
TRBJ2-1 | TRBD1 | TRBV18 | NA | CASSPQGATSSYNEQFF | TGTGCCAGCTCACCACAGGGGGCAACCAGCTCCTACAATGAGCAGTTCTTC
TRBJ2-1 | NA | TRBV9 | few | CASSVEVAGYEQFF | TGTGCCAGCAGCGTAGAGGTAGCAGGATATGAGCAGTTCTTC
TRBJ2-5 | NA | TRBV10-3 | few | CAISESGRQETQYF | TGTGCCATCAGTGAGTCGGGCAGACAAGAGACCCAGTACTTC
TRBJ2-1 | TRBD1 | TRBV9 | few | CASSPRGLGYNEQFF | TGTGCCAGCAGCCCGAGGGGGCTGGGGTACAATGAGCAGTTCTTC
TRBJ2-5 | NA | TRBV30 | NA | CAWSVAGETQYF | TGTGCCTGGAGTGTTGCAGGGGAGACCCAGTACTTC
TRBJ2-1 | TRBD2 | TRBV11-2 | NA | CASSTTSLAGAGNEQFF | TGTGCCAGCAGCACCACGAGTCTAGCGGGAGCGGGCAATGAGCAGTTCTTC
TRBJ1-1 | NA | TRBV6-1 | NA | CASGYLGGEAFF | TGTGCCTCAGGTTATTTAGGGGGTGAAGCTTTCTTT
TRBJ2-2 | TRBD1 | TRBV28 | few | CASSLGQGNTGELFF | TGTGCCAGCAGTTTGGGACAGGGAAACACCGGGGAGCTGTTTTTT
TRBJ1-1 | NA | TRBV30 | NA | CAGDTEAFF | TGTGCCGGGGACACTGAAGCTTTCTTT
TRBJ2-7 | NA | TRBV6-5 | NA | CASSYSPGRAYEQYF | TGTGCCAGCAGTTACTCGCCGGGTAGGGCCTACGAGCAGTACTTC
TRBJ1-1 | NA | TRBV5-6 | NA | CASSLGQMNTEAFF | TGTGCCAGCAGCCTAGGACAGATGAACACTGAAGCTTTCTTT
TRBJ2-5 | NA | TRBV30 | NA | CAWSASRGHRYQETQYF | TGTGCCTGGAGTGCCTCCCGAGGTCACCGGTACCAAGAGACCCAGTACTTC
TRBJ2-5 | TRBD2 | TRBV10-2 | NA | CASSEAGTSGQETQYF | TGCGCCAGCAGTGAGGCCGGGACTAGCGGCCAAGAGACCCAGTACTTC
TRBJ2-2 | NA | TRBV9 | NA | CASSVDTGRSTGELFF | TGTGCCAGCAGCGTAGATACCGGCCGGAGTACCGGGGAGCTGTTTTTT
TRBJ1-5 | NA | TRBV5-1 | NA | CASSLDGGGQPQHF | TGCGCCAGCAGCTTGGACGGGGGCGGACAGCCCCAGCATTTT
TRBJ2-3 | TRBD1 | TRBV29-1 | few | CSLNRGSTDTQYF | TGCAGCTTAAACAGGGGCAGCACAGATACGCAGTATTTT
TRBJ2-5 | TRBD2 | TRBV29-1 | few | CSVRSPSSGRETQYF | TGCAGCGTCCGAAGCCCCTCTAGCGGGAGAGAGACCCAGTACTTC
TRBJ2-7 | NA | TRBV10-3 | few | CAIQGLDSYEQYF | TGTGCCATCCAAGGCCTGGACTCCTACGAGCAGTACTTC
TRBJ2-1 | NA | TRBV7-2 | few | CASSPGASTQFF | TGTGCCAGCAGCCCTGGTGCGAGCACTCAGTTCTTC
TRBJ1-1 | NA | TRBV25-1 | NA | CASSSLAGTWNTEAFF | TGTGCCAGCAGCTCCCTGGCCGGGACGTGGAACACTGAAGCTTTCTTT